A selection of T cell receptor beta chains follows, all from one sample in a study of a mutant IDH1 vaccine in newly diagnosed glioma. Some clones are missing from TCRdb's copy, which holds only in-frame ones; the method was immunoSEQ multiplex PCR. Of about 29,000 clones in the sample, about four fifths were seen once. For these receptors, no antigen is known. Sequenced here: PBMCs, sampled from a glioma patient whose treatment included an IDH1 peptide vaccine. The receptors derive from a man in his fifties with glioma. CDR3s include the opening cysteine and the closing phenylalanine or tryptophan. The order of the fields is V gene, J gene, D gene, clone size, CDR3 protein, CDR3 DNA. D genes are given only for firm matches. Not every row has a clone size; where given, it reads once, few, many or a size class.

v_call: TRBV4-1; j_call: TRBJ2-5; d_call: .; clone_size: .; cdr3_aa: CASSQDLGDQETQYF; cdr3_nt: TGCGCCAGCAGCCAAGATTTAGGGGACCAAGAGACCCAGTACTTC
v_call: TRBV27; j_call: TRBJ2-3; d_call: .; clone_size: medium-sized; cdr3_aa: CASGRSRYLSTDTQYF; cdr3_nt: TGTGCCAGCGGACGTTCACGCTACCTTAGCACAGATACGCAGTATTTT
v_call: TRBV2; j_call: TRBJ2-3; d_call: TRBD1; clone_size: .; cdr3_aa: CASTKGTGSSTDTQYF; cdr3_nt: TGTGCCAGCACCAAGGGGACAGGATCTAGCACAGATACGCAGTATTTT
v_call: TRBV7-9; j_call: TRBJ2-2; d_call: .; clone_size: .; cdr3_aa: CASSLGYLPQNTGELFF; cdr3_nt: TGTGCCAGCAGCTTAGGGTATTTACCGCAAAACACCGGGGAGCTGTTTTTT
v_call: TRBV6-6; j_call: TRBJ1-6; d_call: .; clone_size: .; cdr3_aa: CASSTRNSPLHF; cdr3_nt: TGTGCCAGCAGTACCAGAAATTCACCCCTCCACTTT
v_call: TRBV7-9; j_call: TRBJ1-4; d_call: .; clone_size: .; cdr3_aa: CASSDPQGTNEKLFF; cdr3_nt: TGTGCCAGCAGCGACCCTCAAGGAACTAATGAAAAACTGTTTTTT
v_call: TRBV4-1; j_call: TRBJ1-2; d_call: TRBD1; clone_size: once; cdr3_aa: CASSQGTGQTLFSGYTF; cdr3_nt: TGCGCCAGCAGCCAAGGTACGGGACAGACCCTTTTTAGTGGCTACACCTTC
v_call: TRBV29-1; j_call: TRBJ1-4; d_call: .; clone_size: .; cdr3_aa: CSVEQGEKLFF; cdr3_nt: TGCAGCGTTGAACAGGGCGAAAAACTGTTTTTT
v_call: TRBV6-1; j_call: TRBJ1-2; d_call: .; clone_size: .; cdr3_aa: CASSVRPFEVGGYTF; cdr3_nt: TGTGCCAGCAGTGTCAGACCGTTCGAGGTGGGTGGCTACACCTTC
v_call: TRBV4-1; j_call: TRBJ1-2; d_call: .; clone_size: once; cdr3_aa: CASSQGGPDYGYTF; cdr3_nt: TGCGCCAGCAGCCAAGGGGGGCCCGACTATGGCTACACCTTC
v_call: TRBV5-8; j_call: TRBJ1-2; d_call: TRBD1; clone_size: .; cdr3_aa: CASTLDDRAYGYTF; cdr3_nt: TGTGCCAGCACCCTTGATGACAGGGCCTATGGCTACACCTTC